This paragraph covers one T cell receptor beta chain sequence. This entry belongs to a study of blood T cell repertoires in COVID-19. Study overall: Samples representing acute and convalescent COVID-19 were sourced from the United States, Italy and Spain.

Original data processing: Nucleated cell counts were estimated from reference gene primer amplification. Assay: immunoSEQ multiplex PCR; the TCRdb copy retains only in-frame clones and omits some. D and trimming come from the DNA, and the V and J calls and clone size come from that table. The sample comprises 290,000 or so clones, around 90% of which are singletons, and around 2.1% rests with the top ten. The specimen was peripheral blood. The receptor comes from a man younger than 30 with active or convalescent COVID-19.

CDR3 nucleotide sequence: TGTGCCAGCAGTCAGGACTGGTCGGGTGGAGCTTTCTTT. This gives the protein CASSQDWSGGAFF. The gene calls are TRBV13 and TRBJ1-1, with D unresolved. V was cut by 6 bases and J by 10 bases, with 18 bases left in between. The CDR3 is 13 amino acids. Germline V gene data show CDR1 as PRHDT and CDR2 as FYEKMQ (reference sequence).